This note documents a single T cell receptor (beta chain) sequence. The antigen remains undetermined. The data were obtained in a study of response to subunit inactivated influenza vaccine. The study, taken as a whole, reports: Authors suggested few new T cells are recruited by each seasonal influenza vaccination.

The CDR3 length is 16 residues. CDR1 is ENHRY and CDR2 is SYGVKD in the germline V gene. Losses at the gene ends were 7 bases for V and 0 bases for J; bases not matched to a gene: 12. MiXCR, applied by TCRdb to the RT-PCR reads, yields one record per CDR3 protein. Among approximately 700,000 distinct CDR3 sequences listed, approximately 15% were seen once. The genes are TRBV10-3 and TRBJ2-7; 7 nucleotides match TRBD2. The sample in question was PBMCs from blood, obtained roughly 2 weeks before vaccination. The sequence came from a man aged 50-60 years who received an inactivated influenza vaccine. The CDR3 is CAIKPESGMPSYEQYF. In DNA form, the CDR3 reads TGTGCCATCAAACCCGAAAGCGGGATGCCCTCCTACGAGCAGTACTTC.